This passage covers 27 T cell receptor beta chains from one sample sequenced in a study of blood T cell repertoires in COVID-19. The data were produced by immunoSEQ multiplex PCR, yet TCRdb's version contains in-frame clones alone and is incomplete. This sample has around 42,000 clones, with more than 70% found just once. The sample was peripheral blood. The receptor source for this set is an older man with acute or convalescent COVID-19.

DNA of the CDR3: TGTGCCAGCTCACCTGGACAGGATCAGCCCCAGCATTTT. Protein product: CASSPGQDQPQHF. This chain connects TRBV18 to TRBJ1-5, with 7 bases aligning to TRBD1. The germline V gene encodes CDR1 KGHSH and CDR2 LQKENI. Trimming cost V 3 bases and J 5 bases; bases outside gene matches: 1. The CDR3 contains 13 residues.

The chain couples TRBV10-3 to TRBJ2-2; TRBD1 agrees at 9 bases. CDR3 length: 14 amino acids. The V and J ends lost 10 bases and 4 bases, in that order; junction bases with no gene match: 7. CDR1 and CDR2 (germline): ENHRY, SYGVKD. CDR3 sequence reads: CATVQGAGTGELFF. The DNA of the CDR3 is TGTGCCACCGTACAGGGGGCGGGCACCGGGGAGCTGTTTTTT.

This clone was counted only a few times. The rearrangement uses TRBV27 and TRBJ1-1; D unresolved. The V gene lost 6 bases and the J gene lost 8 bases, with 10 bases spanning the gap. Germline V CDR1 and CDR2: MNHEY, SMNVEV (reference sequence). The CDR3 is 11 residues long. CDR3 DNA sequence: TGTGCCAGCAGATTAAGGGAGGAAGCTTTCTTT. Translating gives CASRLREEAFF.

In this sample, this clone turned up a few times. V is TRBV7-3 and J is TRBJ2-1; the match to TRBD1 covers 9 bases. The germline V gene has CDR1 SGHTA and CDR2 FQGTGA. After removal of 6 bases from V and 4 bases from J, the junction contained 7 bases not matched to a gene. The CDR3 extends over 15 amino acids. This CDR3 is CASSPDRGEYNEQFF. The CDR3 nucleotides are TGTGCCAGCAGTCCCGACAGGGGGGAATACAATGAGCAGTTCTTC.

This chain links TRBV5-1 with TRBJ2-2; the match to TRBD1 covers 8 bases. The germline gives CDR1 SGHRS, CDR2 YFSETQ. The CDR3 spans 16 residues. The trim removed 0 bases at V and 3 bases at J, leaving 4 bases unmatched. For the CDR3, the DNA is TGCGCCAGCAGCTTGGGTCCAGGGGGCGACACCGGGGAGCTGTTTTTT. It specifies CASSLGPGGDTGELFF.

The rearrangement links TRBV9 to TRBJ2-1, with D perhaps matching TRBD2 (5 bases). With 0 bases removed from V and 5 bases from J, the gap between germline ends came to 15 bases. Germline V gene lookup returns CDR1 SGDLS and CDR2 YYNGEE. The CDR3 length is 16 residues. Here the CDR3 DNA reads TGTGCCAGCAGCGTAGGGGCTAGCCCAAGGCACAATGAGCAGTTCTTC. It codes for CASSVGASPRHNEQFF.

The chain couples TRBV28 to TRBJ1-4; 9 bases map to TRBD1. Germline V CDR1 and CDR2: MDHEN, SYDVKM. Trimming at V came to 1 base and at J to 8 bases, leaving 2 bases not matched to a gene. This CDR3 spans 14 amino acids. The CDR3 loop is CASSLLTGGEKLFF. Written as DNA, the CDR3 is TGTGCCAGCAGTTTATTGACAGGGGGGGAAAAACTGTTTTTT.

The chain joins TRBV19 to TRBJ1-6; no clear D. CDR1 is LNHDA and CDR2 is SQIVND in the germline V gene (reference sequence). V dropped 6 bases and J dropped 0 bases, with 9 bases sitting between them. CDR3 length equals 15 residues. The CDR3 here is CASSIDSSYNSPLHF. CDR3 DNA: TGTGCCAGTAGCATTGATAGCTCCTATAATTCACCCCTCCACTTT. Looking up the rest from reference TRBV19 and TRBJ1-6 gives the full variable domain: DGGITQSPKYLFRKEGQNVTLSCEQNLNHDAMYWYRQDPGQGLRLIYYSQIVNDFQKGDIAEGYSVSREKKESFPLTVTSAQKNPTAFYLCASSIDSSYNSPLHFGNGTRLTVT.

The CDR3: CASSGTRDTYGYTF. CDR3 bases: TGTGCCAGCAGCGGAACCCGGGACACCTATGGCTACACCTTC. The V gene is TRBV9, the J gene TRBJ1-2; D might be TRBD1 (6 bases). The CDR3 contains 14 residues. The germline V and J ends were trimmed by 3 bases and 4 bases, with 13 bases remaining between them. Germline CDR1 is SGDLS and CDR2 is YYNGEE.

The J gene is TRBJ2-7, the V gene TRBV4-3; 9 positions match TRBD1. The CDR3 spans 18 residues. Germline values: CDR1 LGHNA, CDR2 YSLEER. With V trimmed by 1 base and J by 2 bases, 12 bases remained unmatched. The CDR3 protein is CASSQGLEWDRAPYEQYF. For the CDR3, the DNA is TGCGCCAGCAGCCAAGGGTTGGAATGGGACAGGGCCCCCTACGAGCAGTACTTC.

The chain links TRBV29-1 to TRBJ2-2; tentatively, D is TRBD1 (6 bases). Germline V lookup: CDR1 SQVTM, CDR2 ANQGSEA. V gave up 7 bases and J gave up 5 bases, with 20 bases separating them. CDR3 size: 15 residues. The CDR3: CSALPGTTETGELFF. CDR3 nucleotide sequence: TGCAGCGCCCTCCCCGGGACAACAGAGACCGGGGAGCTGTTTTTT.

CDR3 DNA: TGTGCCTGGAGTGTAGTGGGAGGGGATACGCAGTATTTT. Amino acid sequence: CAWSVVGGDTQYF. This chain links TRBV30 with TRBJ2-3; 7 bases map to TRBD2. Trimming cost V 0 bases and J 6 bases; bases outside gene matches: 3. This CDR3 is built from 13 residues. The germline CDR1 and CDR2 sequences are GTSNPN and SVGIG (reference sequence).

The rearrangement links TRBV3-1 (or the pseudogene TRBV3-2) to TRBJ2-3; 12 nucleotides align to TRBD2. The length of the CDR3 is 17 residues. Germline CDR1 is LGHDT and CDR2 is YNNKEL (reference sequence). With 1 base clipped from V and 4 bases from J, the junction kept 6 bases outside the gene matches. The CDR3 protein is CASSQGASGGASDTQYF. DNA for the CDR3: TGTGCCAGCAGCCAAGGGGCTAGCGGGGGGGCCTCAGATACGCAGTATTTT.

The chain uses TRBV5-1 and TRBJ2-6; 7 bases match TRBD1. This CDR3 spans 16 amino acids. Germline lookup yields CDR1 SGHRS and CDR2 YFSETQ. V shed 7 bases, J shed 0 bases, and the junction held 7 bases outside the gene matches. CDR3 residues: CASLGQISSGANVLTF. DNA of the CDR3: TGCGCCAGCTTGGGACAGATTAGCTCTGGGGCCAACGTCCTGACTTTC.

The chain combines TRBV9 with TRBJ2-3, with 7 nucleotides matching TRBD2. This CDR3 is 16 amino acids long. Looked up from germline, CDR1 is SGDLS and CDR2 is YYNGEE. The V gene end was trimmed by 0 bases and the J gene end by 3 bases; junction bases not matched to a gene: 7. Written as DNA, the CDR3 is TGTGCCAGCAGCGTAGTTCACCGCGGGGGTACAGATACGCAGTATTTT. Protein: CASSVVHRGGTDTQYF.

V gene TRBV5-6 combines with J gene TRBJ2-7; 12 bases align to TRBD2. The CDR3 totals 16 residues. V dropped 4 bases and J dropped 5; count of bases not matched to a gene: 10. Looked up from germline, CDR1 is SGHDT and CDR2 is YYEEEE. The CDR3 is CASSLILAGGPDEQYF. CDR3 DNA sequence: TGTGCCAGCAGCCTGATTCTAGCGGGAGGGCCGGACGAGCAGTACTTC. Complete variable domain (other parts from reference TRBV5-6 and TRBJ2-7): DAGVTQSPTHLIKTRGQQVTLRCSPKSGHDTVSWYQQALGQGPQFIFQYYEEEERQRGNFPDRFSGHQFPNYSSELNVNALLLGDSALYLCASSLILAGGPDEQYFGPGTRLTVT.

V and J are TRBV5-1 and TRBJ2-5; 9 positions match TRBD2. V trimming: 0 bases; J trimming: 3 bases; junction bases outside the gene matches: 3. Per germline, CDR1 SGHRS and CDR2 YFSETQ. CDR3 length: 15 amino acids. CDR3 protein: CASSLEAGGEETQYF. CDR3 nucleotide sequence: TGCGCCAGCAGCTTGGAGGCGGGAGGGGAAGAGACCCAGTACTTC.

This clone was seen repeatedly, ten times or more. The chain combines TRBV5-4 with TRBJ1-1, with D possibly matching TRBD1 (6 bases). CDR1 and CDR2 (germline): SGHNT, YYREEE (reference sequence). Trimming left V 5 bases short and J 1 base short, with 15 bases between. The CDR3 totals 15 residues. The CDR3 DNA sequence: TGTGCCAGCAGTACTAGGACAGTAGGGAACACTGAAGCTTTCTTT. Translating it yields CASSTRTVGNTEAFF.

The rearrangement joins TRBV12-5 to TRBJ1-1; the D is unclear. The CDR3 contains 13 residues. V was shortened by 1 base and J by 1 base, with 4 bases between the two germline ends. Per germline, CDR1 LGHNT and CDR2 FRNRAP. CDR3 sequence reads: CASGLEQNTEAFF. CDR3 DNA sequence: TGTGCTAGTGGTTTGGAGCAGAACACTGAAGCTTTCTTT.

The rearrangement uses TRBV6-2 or TRBV6-3 and TRBJ1-5; D gene uncertain. Germline V gene data show CDR1 as MNHEY and CDR2 as SVGEGT. Trimming removed 0 bases from V and 7 bases from J, with 10 bases in between. The CDR3 totals 14 residues. This chain's CDR3 is CASSYSQRGQPQHF. CDR3 in DNA: TGTGCCAGCAGTTACTCTCAGCGGGGACAGCCCCAGCATTTT.

This clone appeared once. The CDR3 is CASSEWSQGAKLFF. The CDR3 coding sequence is TGTGCCAGCAGTGAATGGAGTCAGGGCGCAAAACTGTTTTTT. The chain combines TRBV25-1 with TRBJ1-4, with TRBD1 as a possible D gene (5 bases). The CDR3 is made up of 14 amino acids. The V and J ends lost 1 base and 10 bases respectively, with 13 bases between them. Germline CDR1 MGHDK, CDR2 SYGVNS. Using reference TRBV25-1 and TRBJ1-4 for the parts outside the CDR3, the full variable domain is EADIYQTPRYLVIGTGKKITLECSQTMGHDKMYWYQQDPGMELHLIHYSYGVNSTEKGDLSSESTVSRIRTEHFPLTLESARPSHTSQYLCASSEWSQGAKLFFGSGTQLSVL.

The rearrangement joins TRBV6-2 or TRBV6-3 to TRBJ1-2, with 9 bases matching TRBD1. J was trimmed by 1 base and V by 2 bases; bases with no gene match: 2. This CDR3 is built from 15 residues. Germline lookup yields CDR1 MNHEY and CDR2 SVGEGT. Here the CDR3 DNA reads TGTGCCAGCAGTTACCCGACAGGGGGTAACTATGGCTACACCTTC. Its translation: CASSYPTGGNYGYTF.

The chain has TRBV6-5 and TRBJ2-5; 7 nucleotides agree with TRBD1. Germline assignment: CDR1 MNHEY and CDR2 SVGAGI. The CDR3 consists of 14 residues. Trimming removed 0 bases from V and 5 bases from J; junction bases left unmatched: 3. The DNA for the CDR3 is TGTGCCAGCAGTTACTCCCGCAGGGGGGAGACCCAGTACTTC. The encoded protein is CASSYSRRGETQYF.

This clone was seen a few times. The chain employs TRBV7-3 and TRBJ2-4, with 8 bases aligning to TRBD1. CDR3 size: 16 residues. Germline CDR1 is SGHTA and CDR2 is FQGTGA. V lost 1 base and J lost 8; bases outside the gene matches: 10. The CDR3 sequence: CASSLRGETGVDIQYF. The CDR3 DNA is TGTGCCAGCAGCTTAAGGGGAGAGACAGGGGTCGACATTCAGTACTTC. The full variable domain, completed using reference TRBV7-3 and TRBJ2-4, is GAGVSQTPSNKVTEKGKYVELRCDPISGHTALYWYRQSLGQGPEFLIYFQGTGAADDSGLPNDRFFAVRPEGSVSTLKIQRTERGDSAVYLCASSLRGETGVDIQYFGAGTRLSVL.

This chain joins TRBV18 and TRBJ1-1, with 7 bases matching TRBD1. CDR3 length: 15 residues. With V trimmed by 3 bases and J by 10 bases, 14 bases remained unmatched. Germline V lookup: CDR1 KGHSH, CDR2 LQKENI. CDR3 in DNA: TGTGCCAGCTCACCCCCTCGGACAGGTCAGTTGGTAGCTTTCTTT. Residues: CASSPPRTGQLVAFF.

This sequence joins TRBV5-4 and TRBJ1-6, with 7 bases lining up with TRBD1. The CDR3 contains 14 residues. V gave up 7 bases and J gave up 6 bases; unmatched junction bases: 7. Germline V gene data show CDR1 as SGHNT and CDR2 as YYREEE (reference sequence). The CDR3 here is CASRSRDSNSPLHF. CDR3 DNA: TGTGCCAGCCGATCCCGGGACAGTAATTCACCCCTCCACTTT.

The chain couples TRBV3-1 (or the pseudogene TRBV3-2) to TRBJ2-1, with D unclear. This CDR3 contains 12 residues. V was pared by 5 bases and J by 6 bases, with 8 bases between. The germline V gene encodes CDR1 LGHDT and CDR2 YNNKEL (reference sequence). Here the CDR3 DNA reads TGTGCCAGCAGCTCATTCGGCAATGAGCAGTTCTTC. This sequence encodes CASSSFGNEQFF.